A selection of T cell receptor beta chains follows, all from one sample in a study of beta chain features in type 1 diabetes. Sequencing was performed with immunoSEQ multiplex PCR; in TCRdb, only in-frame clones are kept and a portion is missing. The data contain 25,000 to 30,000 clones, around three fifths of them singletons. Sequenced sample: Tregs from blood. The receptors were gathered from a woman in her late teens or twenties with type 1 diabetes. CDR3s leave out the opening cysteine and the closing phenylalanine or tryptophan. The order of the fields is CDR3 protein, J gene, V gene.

CDR3aa: ATSRDRRQPQH
j_gene: TRBJ1-5
v_gene: TRBV15

CDR3aa: ASSRGGSAGGLQPQH
j_gene: TRBJ1-5
v_gene: TRBV28

CDR3aa: ASSNLAGGRGEQY
j_gene: TRBJ2-7
v_gene: TRBV7-2

CDR3aa: ASKGTSGGFPYEQY
j_gene: TRBJ2-7
v_gene: TRBV5-1

CDR3aa: ASSLGTPNEKLF
j_gene: TRBJ1-4
v_gene: TRBV5-1

CDR3aa: ASSLNARGEQY
j_gene: -
v_gene: TRBV7-3

CDR3aa: ASSRDRGRRGDEQF
j_gene: TRBJ2-1
v_gene: TRBV18

CDR3aa: ASSPPFGSGRAPGELF
j_gene: TRBJ2-2
v_gene: TRBV28

CDR3aa: AWSGDGGGELF
j_gene: TRBJ2-2
v_gene: TRBV30

CDR3aa: ASSVSGSSETQY
j_gene: TRBJ2-5
v_gene: TRBV5-1

CDR3aa: SVSGQGGQPQH
j_gene: TRBJ1-5
v_gene: TRBV29-1

CDR3aa: ASSPGDRGAYEQY
j_gene: -
v_gene: TRBV18

CDR3aa: ASSLGSSYNSPLH
j_gene: TRBJ1-6
v_gene: TRBV27

CDR3aa: ASSFPSGRAPGADTQY
j_gene: TRBJ2-3
v_gene: TRBV27

CDR3aa: ASSIGADKGGYT
j_gene: TRBJ1-2
v_gene: TRBV19

CDR3aa: ATSSLAGEGEQF
j_gene: TRBJ2-1
v_gene: TRBV15

CDR3aa: AWRWPSTDTQY
j_gene: TRBJ2-3
v_gene: TRBV30

CDR3aa: ASSPLGVETQY
j_gene: TRBJ2-5
v_gene: TRBV28

CDR3aa: ASSSPRGGHQETQY
j_gene: TRBJ2-5
v_gene: TRBV19

CDR3aa: ASSARLAGGEEQF
j_gene: TRBJ2-1
v_gene: TRBV9

CDR3aa: ASSRGQGARDEQF
j_gene: TRBJ2-1
v_gene: TRBV5-4

CDR3aa: ASSSLAPRETQY
j_gene: TRBJ2-5
v_gene: TRBV6-5

CDR3aa: SAELGRHGYT
j_gene: TRBJ1-2
v_gene: TRBV29-1

CDR3aa: ASSQEYARDNEQF
j_gene: TRBJ2-1
v_gene: TRBV4-3